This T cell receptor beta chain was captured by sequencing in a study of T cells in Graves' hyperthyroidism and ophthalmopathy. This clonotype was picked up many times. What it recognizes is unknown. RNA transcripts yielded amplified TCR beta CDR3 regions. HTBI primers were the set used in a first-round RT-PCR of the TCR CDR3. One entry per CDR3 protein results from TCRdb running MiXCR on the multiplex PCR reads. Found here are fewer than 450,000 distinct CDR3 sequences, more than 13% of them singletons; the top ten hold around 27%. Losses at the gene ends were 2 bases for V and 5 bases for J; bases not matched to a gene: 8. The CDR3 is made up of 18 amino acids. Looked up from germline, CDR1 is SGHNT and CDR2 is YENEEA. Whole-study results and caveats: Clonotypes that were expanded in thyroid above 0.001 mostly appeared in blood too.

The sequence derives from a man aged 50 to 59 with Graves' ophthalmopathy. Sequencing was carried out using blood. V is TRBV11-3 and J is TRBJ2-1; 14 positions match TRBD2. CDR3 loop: CASSLIRGTSGRDNEQFF. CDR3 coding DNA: TGTGCCAGCAGCTTAATCCGGGGGACTAGCGGGAGAGACAATGAGCAGTTCTTC.